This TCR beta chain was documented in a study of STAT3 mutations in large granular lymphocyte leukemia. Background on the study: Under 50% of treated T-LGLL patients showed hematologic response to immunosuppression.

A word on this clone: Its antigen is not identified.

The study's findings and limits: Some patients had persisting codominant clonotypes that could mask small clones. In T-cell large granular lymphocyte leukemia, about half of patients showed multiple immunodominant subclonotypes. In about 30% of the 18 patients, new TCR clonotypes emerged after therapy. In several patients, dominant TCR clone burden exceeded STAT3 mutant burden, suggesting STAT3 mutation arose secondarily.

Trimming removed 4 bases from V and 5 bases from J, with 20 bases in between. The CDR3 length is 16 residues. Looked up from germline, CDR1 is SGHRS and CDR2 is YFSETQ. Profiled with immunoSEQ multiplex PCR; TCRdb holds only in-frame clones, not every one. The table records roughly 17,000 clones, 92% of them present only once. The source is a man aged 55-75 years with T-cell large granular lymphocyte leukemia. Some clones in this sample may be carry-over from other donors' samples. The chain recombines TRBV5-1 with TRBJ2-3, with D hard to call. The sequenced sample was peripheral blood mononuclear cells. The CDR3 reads CASSPALGPGVDTQYF. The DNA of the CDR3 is TGCGCCAGCAGCCCCGCCTTGGGCCCTGGGGTAGATACGCAGTATTTT.